This T cell receptor beta chain is drawn from a study of CD8 T cells in Susac syndrome. Germline V gene lookup returns CDR1 MDHEN and CDR2 SYDVKM. V shed 5 bases and J shed 1 base, with 10 bases lying between them. The CDR3 spans 14 residues. The authors reverse transcribed roughly 0.5 to 1 ug RNA with random hexamers. Across 54 Vbeta and 13 Jbeta, immunoSEQ multiplex PCR amplified TCR beta CDR3. TCRdb re-called the immunoSEQ multiplex PCR reads through MiXCR, storing one row per CDR3 protein. The sample contains over 130,000 distinct CDR3 sequences, approximately 95% of which appear only once. This clonotype came up a few times.

The chain has TRBV28 and TRBJ2-3, with D uncertain. The sample consisted of CD4+ T cells from PBMCs. The TCR was taken from a human donor with Susac syndrome. CDR3 DNA sequence: TGTGCCAGCAGTCGCGTTGGCCGCACAGATACGCAGTATTTT. This encodes CASSRVGRTDTQYF.